This is a list of T cell receptor beta chains from one sample in a study of neurological immune-mediated disorders. MiXCR, run by TCRdb on the 5' RACE reads, gives a single entry per CDR3 protein. The sample has approximately 30,000 distinct CDR3 sequences; around 21% are singletons. Sequencing was performed on PBMCs. The source is a woman aged 55 to 70 in good health. Both conserved end residues are part of each CDR3. The order of the fields is J gene, D gene, CDR3 length, clone size, V gene, CDR3 DNA, CDR3 protein. D genes are given only for firm matches. Expanded clones get a size class; other rows say once, few or many, or leave the size out.

j_gene: TRBJ1-3; d_gene: -; len: 14; abundance: many; v_gene: TRBV7-2; CDR3nt: TGTGCCAGCAGCGAGGACAGCCCTGGAAACACCATATATTTT; CDR3aa: CASSEDSPGNTIYF
j_gene: TRBJ1-1; d_gene: -; len: 15; abundance: -; v_gene: TRBV7-2; CDR3nt: TGTGCCAGCAGGGAAGTGGGGCAGGTGAACACTGAAGCTTTCTTT; CDR3aa: CASREVGQVNTEAFF
j_gene: TRBJ1-1; d_gene: TRBD1; len: 18; abundance: many; v_gene: TRBV20-1; CDR3nt: TGCAGTGCTGTGACTCCATGGACAGGGCGCAAGATGAACACTGAAGCTTTCTTT; CDR3aa: CSAVTPWTGRKMNTEAFF
j_gene: TRBJ2-1; d_gene: -; len: 15; abundance: -; v_gene: TRBV27; CDR3nt: TGTGCCAGCACGCCGGGACTGGGCTCCTACAATGAGCAGTTCTTC; CDR3aa: CASTPGLGSYNEQFF
j_gene: TRBJ2-2; d_gene: -; len: 11; abundance: many; v_gene: TRBV3-1; CDR3nt: TGTGCCAGCAGCCAGCTAGGGGAGCTGTTTTTT; CDR3aa: CASSQLGELFF
j_gene: TRBJ2-7; d_gene: TRBD2; len: 13; abundance: -; v_gene: TRBV7-8; CDR3nt: TGTGCCAGCAGCCCGGCCGGACTAGGCGAGCAGTACTTC; CDR3aa: CASSPAGLGEQYF
j_gene: TRBJ2-1; d_gene: TRBD2; len: 13; abundance: many; v_gene: TRBV10-3; CDR3nt: TGTGCCACCCGCCTAGCGGGTAGGGATGAGCAGTTCTTC; CDR3aa: CATRLAGRDEQFF
j_gene: TRBJ2-3; d_gene: -; len: 15; abundance: many; v_gene: TRBV4-3; CDR3nt: TGCGCCAGCAGCTTGAGGCCAGGGGGGGAAGATACGCAGTATTTT; CDR3aa: CASSLRPGGEDTQYF
j_gene: TRBJ2-5; d_gene: -; len: 13; abundance: many; v_gene: TRBV4-1; CDR3nt: TGCGCCAGCAGCCATCCCTACCAAGAGACCCAGTACTTC; CDR3aa: CASSHPYQETQYF
j_gene: TRBJ1-5; d_gene: -; len: 17; abundance: medium-sized; v_gene: TRBV11-2; CDR3nt: TGTGCCAGCAGCTTAGATCAGGAAAACGGACACAATCAGCCCCAGCATTTT; CDR3aa: CASSLDQENGHNQPQHF
j_gene: TRBJ2-2; d_gene: TRBD1; len: 15; abundance: many; v_gene: TRBV12-3/TRBV12-4; CDR3nt: TGTGCCAGCAGTGGCGATGGCAGGGGGATCGGGGAGCTGTTTTTT; CDR3aa: CASSGDGRGIGELFF
j_gene: TRBJ2-3; d_gene: -; len: 14; abundance: many; v_gene: TRBV28; CDR3nt: TGTGCCAGCAGCCGCCGGGGAGGCACAGATACGCAGTATTTT; CDR3aa: CASSRRGGTDTQYF
j_gene: TRBJ2-7; d_gene: TRBD2; len: 16; abundance: -; v_gene: TRBV9; CDR3nt: TGTGCCAGCAGCGCTGGAGCGGGAGTGAGTTCCTACGAGCAGTACTTC; CDR3aa: CASSAGAGVSSYEQYF
j_gene: TRBJ2-2; d_gene: -; len: 15; abundance: once; v_gene: TRBV7-2; CDR3nt: TGTGTCAGCAGCTTAGAGGTCTGTGGATCCGGGGAGCTGTTTTTT; CDR3aa: CVSSLEVCGSGELFF
j_gene: TRBJ2-7; d_gene: TRBD1; len: 13; abundance: many; v_gene: TRBV6-2/TRBV6-3; CDR3nt: TGTGCCAGCAGTTACTCGGACAGGTACGAGCAGTACTTC; CDR3aa: CASSYSDRYEQYF
j_gene: TRBJ2-3; d_gene: TRBD2; len: 16; abundance: many; v_gene: TRBV3-1; CDR3nt: TGTGCCAGCAGCCCCGACGGCGGGAGGGCCCCAGATACGCAGTATTTT; CDR3aa: CASSPDGGRAPDTQYF
j_gene: TRBJ1-1; d_gene: -; len: 15; abundance: medium-sized; v_gene: TRBV15; CDR3nt: TGTGCCACCAGCAGAGATTTAGGGTACGGCACTGAAGCTTTCTTT; CDR3aa: CATSRDLGYGTEAFF
j_gene: TRBJ2-3; d_gene: -; len: 12; abundance: -; v_gene: TRBV20-1; CDR3nt: TGCAGTTGGGCAGGACGGCCAGATACGCAGTATTTT; CDR3aa: CSWAGRPDTQYF
j_gene: TRBJ2-7; d_gene: -; len: 11; abundance: many; v_gene: TRBV6-2/TRBV6-3; CDR3nt: TGTGCCAGCAGTTATGGGGTCGAGCAGTACTTC; CDR3aa: CASSYGVEQYF
j_gene: TRBJ2-7; d_gene: TRBD1; len: 15; abundance: many; v_gene: TRBV10-3; CDR3nt: TGTGCCATCAGTGAGCCCAGGGGGAAAGACCACGAGCAGTACTTC; CDR3aa: CAISEPRGKDHEQYF